This TCR beta chain emerged from a study of cytomegalovirus exposure and HLA in healthy donors. Of note for this clone: Its antigen is unidentified.

Study-level findings and limits: TCR clusters originating in the first cohort tended to co-occur in the 120 validation repertoires, according to a later analysis.

TCRdb's table, derived via immunoSEQ multiplex PCR, lists solely in-frame clones and lacks some. The repertoire holds approximately 120,000 clones, with about nine tenths as singletons. Germline values: CDR1 SNHLY, CDR2 FYNNEI. The CDR3 has 13 amino acids. Deletions cut 7 bases from V and 5 bases from J, with 14 bases between. The receptor's source is a woman under 30 in good health and CMV-seronegative. The chain recombines TRBV2 with TRBJ1-2; unclear D gene. The sample was PBMCs. CDR3 DNA sequence: TGTGCCAGCACCCTAGAAGCGCCATATGGCTACACCTTC. The encoded protein is CASTLEAPYGYTF.